Listed below are T cell receptor beta chains from one sample, sequenced in a study of cytomegalovirus exposure and HLA in healthy donors. The repertoire was sequenced with immunoSEQ multiplex PCR; TCRdb's copy has only in-frame clones and lacks some. The table includes some 170,000 clones, about 81% detected once. The sequencing input was PBMCs. Every receptor here comes from a woman aged 30 to 39 in good health and CMV-seronegative. Each CDR3 is given with its conserved first and last residue. Clone size is shown for a subset of rows, as once, few, many or a class of expanded clone.

clone_size: .; j_call: TRBJ2-5; v_call: TRBV4-2; cdr3_aa: CASSQEYGGRTETQYF
clone_size: .; j_call: TRBJ2-7; v_call: TRBV28; cdr3_aa: CASSITGGPYEQYF
clone_size: .; j_call: TRBJ1-4; v_call: TRBV21-1; cdr3_aa: CASSKADREYEKLFF
clone_size: .; j_call: TRBJ2-5; v_call: TRBV6-1; cdr3_aa: CASSQRETQYF
clone_size: .; j_call: TRBJ2-5; v_call: TRBV5-1; cdr3_aa: CASRYASGSSGKETQYF
clone_size: .; j_call: TRBJ1-6; v_call: TRBV9; cdr3_aa: CASSVMGLSNSPLHF
clone_size: .; j_call: TRBJ2-7; v_call: TRBV19; cdr3_aa: CASSIQGADEQYF
clone_size: .; j_call: TRBJ1-5; v_call: TRBV21-1; cdr3_aa: CASSRTPGDPRQPQHF
clone_size: .; j_call: TRBJ2-1; v_call: TRBV9; cdr3_aa: CASSVAGGSQNEQFF
clone_size: few; j_call: TRBJ2-2; v_call: TRBV7-8; cdr3_aa: CASSSAGLAGELFF
clone_size: .; j_call: TRBJ2-3; v_call: TRBV5-6; cdr3_aa: CASSLVADTQYF